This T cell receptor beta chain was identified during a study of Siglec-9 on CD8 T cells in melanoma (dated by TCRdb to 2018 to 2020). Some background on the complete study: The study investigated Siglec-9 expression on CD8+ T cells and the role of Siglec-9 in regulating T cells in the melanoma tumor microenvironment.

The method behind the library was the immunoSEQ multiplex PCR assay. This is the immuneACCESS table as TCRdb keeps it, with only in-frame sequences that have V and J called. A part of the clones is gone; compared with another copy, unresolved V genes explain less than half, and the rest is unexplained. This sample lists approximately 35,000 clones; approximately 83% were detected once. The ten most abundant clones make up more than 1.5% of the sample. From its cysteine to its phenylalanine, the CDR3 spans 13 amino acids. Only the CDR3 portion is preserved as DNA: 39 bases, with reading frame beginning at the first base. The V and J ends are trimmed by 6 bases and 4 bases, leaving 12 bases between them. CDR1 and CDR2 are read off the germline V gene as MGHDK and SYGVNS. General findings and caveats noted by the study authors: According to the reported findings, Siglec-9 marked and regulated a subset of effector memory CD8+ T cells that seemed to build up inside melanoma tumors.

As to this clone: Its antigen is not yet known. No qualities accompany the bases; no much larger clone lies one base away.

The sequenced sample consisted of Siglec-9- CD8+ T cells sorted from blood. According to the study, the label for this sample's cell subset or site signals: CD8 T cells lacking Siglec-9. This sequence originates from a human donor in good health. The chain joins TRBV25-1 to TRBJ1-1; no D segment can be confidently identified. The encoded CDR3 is CASSRGRSTEAFF. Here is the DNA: TGTGCCAGCAGCAGAGGGCGGTCCACTGAAGCTTTCTTT.